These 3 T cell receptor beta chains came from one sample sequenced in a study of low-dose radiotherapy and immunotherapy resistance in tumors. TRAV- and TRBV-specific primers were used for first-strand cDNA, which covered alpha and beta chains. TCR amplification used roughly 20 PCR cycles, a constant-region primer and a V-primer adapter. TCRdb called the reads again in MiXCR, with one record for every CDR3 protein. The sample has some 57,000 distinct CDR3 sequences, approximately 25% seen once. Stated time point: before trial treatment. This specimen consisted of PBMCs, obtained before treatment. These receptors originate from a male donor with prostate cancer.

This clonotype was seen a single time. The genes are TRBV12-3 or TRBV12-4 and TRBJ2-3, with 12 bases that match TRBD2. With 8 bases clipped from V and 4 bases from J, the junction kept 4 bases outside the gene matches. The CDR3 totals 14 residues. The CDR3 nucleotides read TGTGCCAGCGCGACTAGCGGGGGCGCAGATACGCAGTATTTT. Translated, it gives CASATSGGADTQYF.

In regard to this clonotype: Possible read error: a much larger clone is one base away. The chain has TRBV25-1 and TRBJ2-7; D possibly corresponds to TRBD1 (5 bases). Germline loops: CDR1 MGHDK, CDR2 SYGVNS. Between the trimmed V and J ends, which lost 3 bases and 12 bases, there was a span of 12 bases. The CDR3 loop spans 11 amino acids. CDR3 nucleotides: TGTGCCAGCAGTGACCACAGGTCCCGGTACTTC. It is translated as CASSDHRSRYF.

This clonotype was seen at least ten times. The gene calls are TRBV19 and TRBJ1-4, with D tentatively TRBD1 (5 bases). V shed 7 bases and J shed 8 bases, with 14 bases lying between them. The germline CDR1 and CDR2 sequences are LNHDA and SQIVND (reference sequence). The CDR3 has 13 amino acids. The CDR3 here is CASKGTDREKLFF. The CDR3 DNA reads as TGTGCCAGTAAAGGGACCGACAGAGAAAAACTGTTTTTT.